The sequence of this T cell receptor (beta chain) was determined in a study of PD-L1 blockade in urothelial cancer. Background on the study: T cell content in blood samples showed a median of about 140,000.

The repertoire was sequenced with immunoSEQ multiplex PCR; TCRdb's copy has only in-frame clones and lacks some. The sample shows about 21,000 clones, nearly 90% of them seen only once. Patients' cancers were locally advanced or metastatic urothelial carcinomas. Per the germline V gene, CDR1 is SQVTM and CDR2 is ANQGSEA. The CDR3 loop spans 15 amino acids. V dropped 3 bases and J dropped 2; count of bases not matched to a gene: 9. The J gene is TRBJ2-7, the V gene TRBV29-1; TRBD1 agrees at 8 bases. The clonotype comes from a woman aged 55 to 70 with urothelial cancer. The sample was PBMCs, taken around atezolizumab (anti-PD-L1) treatment. CDR3 region: CSVEGTGEGAYEQYF. CDR3 nucleotides: TGCAGCGTTGAGGGGACAGGCGAGGGGGCCTACGAGCAGTACTTC.